Included here is one TCR beta chain sequence, with context. The target antigen is unknown. Germline V gene lookup returns CDR1 DFQATT and CDR2 SNEGSKA (reference sequence). Trimming left V 7 bases short and J 8 bases short, with 12 bases between. The CDR3 consists of 11 residues. The naive CD8 fraction comprised CD45RO-negative cells positively selected for CCR7 and excluded terminally differentiated effector memory CD45RA+ cells. The sample belongs to a study of shared clonotypes between healthy human individuals. Data came from immunoSEQ multiplex PCR; TCRdb stores just in-frame clones and leaves some out. The repertoire has 760,000 or so clones, about 96% of them found once; the top ten carry less than 0.25%. Study-level findings and limits: Some clonotypes were shared by all four sorted-subset donors, while others were not shared. The non-shared ones had lower generation probabilities than the shared ones.

The chain combines TRBV20-1 with TRBJ2-1; D gene uncertain. The sequence was collected from a man aged 30 to 45 in good health. Specimen: naive CD8+ T cells sorted from blood. The CDR3 loop reads CSVRQAHEQFF. The CDR3 coding sequence is TGCAGTGTGCGCCAGGCCCATGAGCAGTTCTTC.